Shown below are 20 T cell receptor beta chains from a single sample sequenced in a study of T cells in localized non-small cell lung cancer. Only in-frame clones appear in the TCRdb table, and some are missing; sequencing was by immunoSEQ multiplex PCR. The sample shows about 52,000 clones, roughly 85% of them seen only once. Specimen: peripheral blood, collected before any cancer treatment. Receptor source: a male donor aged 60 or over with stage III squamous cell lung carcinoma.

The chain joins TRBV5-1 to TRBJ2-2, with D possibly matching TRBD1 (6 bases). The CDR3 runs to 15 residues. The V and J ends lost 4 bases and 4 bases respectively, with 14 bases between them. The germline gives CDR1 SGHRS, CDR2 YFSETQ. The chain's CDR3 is CASSSNRVGTGELFF. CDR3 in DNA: TGCGCCAGCAGCAGCAACAGGGTCGGCACCGGGGAGCTGTTTTTT.

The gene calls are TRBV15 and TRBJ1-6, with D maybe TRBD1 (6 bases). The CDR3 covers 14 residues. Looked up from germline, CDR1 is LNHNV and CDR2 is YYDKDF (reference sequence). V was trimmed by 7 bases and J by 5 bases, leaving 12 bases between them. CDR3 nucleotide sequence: TGTGCCACCACCAGGGGAGGAGATAATTCACCCCTCCACTTT. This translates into CATTRGGDNSPLHF.

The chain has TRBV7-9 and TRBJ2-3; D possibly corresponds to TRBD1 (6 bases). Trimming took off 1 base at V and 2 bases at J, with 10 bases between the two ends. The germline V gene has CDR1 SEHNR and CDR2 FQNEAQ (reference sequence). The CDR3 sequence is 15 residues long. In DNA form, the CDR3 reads TGTGCCAGCAGCTTAGGACAGGTCCTCACAGATACGCAGTATTTT. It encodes CASSLGQVLTDTQYF.

CDR3 nucleotides: TGTGCCACCCTGATCAAACAGGGGGGTAGCACTGAAGCTTTCTTT. It is translated as CATLIKQGGSTEAFF. J is TRBJ1-1 and V is TRBV28; 8 nucleotides align to TRBD1. The CDR3 spans 15 residues. V was clipped by 10 bases and J by 4 bases; unmatched bases: 14. Looked up from germline, CDR1 is MDHEN and CDR2 is SYDVKM.

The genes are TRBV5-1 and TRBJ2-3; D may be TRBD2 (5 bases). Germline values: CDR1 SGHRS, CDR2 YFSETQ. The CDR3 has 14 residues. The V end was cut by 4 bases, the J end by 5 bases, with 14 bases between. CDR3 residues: CASSVVAGLDTQYF. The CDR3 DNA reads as TGCGCCAGCAGCGTGGTGGCGGGCCTAGATACGCAGTATTTT. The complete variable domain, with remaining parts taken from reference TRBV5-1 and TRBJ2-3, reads KAGVTQTPRYLIKTRGQQVTLSCSPISGHRSVSWYQQTPGQGLQFLFEYFSETQRNKGNFPGRFSGRQFSNSRSEMNVSTLELGDSALYLCASSVVAGLDTQYFGPGTRLTVL.

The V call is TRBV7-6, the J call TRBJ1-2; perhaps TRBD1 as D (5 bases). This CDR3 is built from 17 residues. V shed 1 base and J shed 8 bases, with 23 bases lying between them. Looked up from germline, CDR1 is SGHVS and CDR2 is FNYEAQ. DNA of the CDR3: TGTGCCAGCAGCTTAGGGTCAGGCCAGGGACCCGATGGAGGCTACACCTTC. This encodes CASSLGSGQGPDGGYTF.

The CDR3 protein is CASSPSGGSSYNEQFF. CDR3 DNA: TGTGCCAGCAGCCCGAGCGGGGGGAGCTCCTACAATGAGCAGTTCTTC. The chain carries TRBV27 and TRBJ2-1; 9 bases agree with TRBD2. With 6 bases clipped from V and 0 bases from J, the junction kept 6 bases outside the gene matches. Germline V lookup: CDR1 MNHEY, CDR2 SMNVEV (reference sequence). The CDR3 extends over 16 amino acids.

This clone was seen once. The CDR3 here is CASSIGGTNSGANVLTF. CDR3 sequence (DNA): TGTGCCAGTAGTATCGGGGGGACAAACTCTGGGGCCAACGTCCTGACTTTC. The V gene is TRBV19, the J gene TRBJ2-6, with D possibly being TRBD2 (7 bases). The CDR3 sequence is 17 residues long. Germline V CDR1 and CDR2: LNHDA, SQIVND (reference sequence). V shed 3 bases and J shed 0 bases, with 12 bases lying between them.

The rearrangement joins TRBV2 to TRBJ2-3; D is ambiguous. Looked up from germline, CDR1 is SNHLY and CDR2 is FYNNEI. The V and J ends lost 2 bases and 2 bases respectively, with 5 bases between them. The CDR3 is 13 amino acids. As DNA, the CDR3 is TGTGCCAGCAGTGAACAGGCCACAGATACGCAGTATTTT. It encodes CASSEQATDTQYF.

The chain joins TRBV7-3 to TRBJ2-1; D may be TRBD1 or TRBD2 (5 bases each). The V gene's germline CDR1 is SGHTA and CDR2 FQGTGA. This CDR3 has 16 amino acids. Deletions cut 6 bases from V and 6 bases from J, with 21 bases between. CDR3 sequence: CASRPGGLMGVNEQFF. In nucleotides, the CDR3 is TGTGCCAGCAGACCCGGCGGGCTTATGGGGGTCAATGAGCAGTTCTTC.

CDR3 in amino acids: CASSFASPRGAYTGELFF. CDR3 nucleotides: TGTGCCAGTAGTTTCGCGTCTCCCCGGGGGGCCTACACCGGGGAGCTGTTTTTT. This chain connects TRBV19 to TRBJ2-2, with a weak D call TRBD2 (7 bases). Trimming took 5 bases from V and 3 from J, leaving 22 bases between them. This CDR3 is 18 amino acids long. The germline V gene encodes CDR1 LNHDA and CDR2 SQIVND (reference sequence).

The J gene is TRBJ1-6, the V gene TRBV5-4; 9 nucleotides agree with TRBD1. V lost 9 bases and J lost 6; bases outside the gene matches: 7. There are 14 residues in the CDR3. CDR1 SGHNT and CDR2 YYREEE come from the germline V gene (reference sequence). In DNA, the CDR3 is TGTGCCACGTCGGAGGACAGGGGTAATTCACCCCTCCACTTT. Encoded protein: CATSEDRGNSPLHF. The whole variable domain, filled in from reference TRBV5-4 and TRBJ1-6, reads ETGVTQSPTHLIKTRGQQVTLRCSSQSGHNTVSWYQQALGQGPQFIFQYYREEENGRGNFPPRFSGLQFPNYSSELNVNALELDDSALYLCATSEDRGNSPLHFGNGTRLTVT.

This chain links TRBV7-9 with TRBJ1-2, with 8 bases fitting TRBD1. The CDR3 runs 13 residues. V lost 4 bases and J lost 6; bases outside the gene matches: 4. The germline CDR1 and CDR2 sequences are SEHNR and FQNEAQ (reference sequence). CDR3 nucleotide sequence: TGTGCCAGCAGCTCCGGACAGGGAGATGGCTACACCTTC. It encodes CASSSGQGDGYTF. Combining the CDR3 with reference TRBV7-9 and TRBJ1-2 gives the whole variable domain DTGVSQNPRHKITKRGQNVTFRCDPISEHNRLYWYRQTLGQGPEFLTYFQNEAQLEKSRLLSDRFSAERPKGSFSTLEIQRTEQGDSAMYLCASSSGQGDGYTFGSGTRLTVV.

The DNA for the CDR3 is TGTGCCAGCAGCTTGGGACAGGGGGCAAACACCGGGGAGCTGTTTTTT. Translation: CASSLGQGANTGELFF. The chain has TRBV7-9 and TRBJ2-2, with 12 bases matching TRBD1. This CDR3 has 16 residues. From germline, CDR1 is SEHNR and CDR2 FQNEAQ (reference sequence). V shed 3 bases, J shed 2 bases, and the junction held 1 base outside the gene matches.

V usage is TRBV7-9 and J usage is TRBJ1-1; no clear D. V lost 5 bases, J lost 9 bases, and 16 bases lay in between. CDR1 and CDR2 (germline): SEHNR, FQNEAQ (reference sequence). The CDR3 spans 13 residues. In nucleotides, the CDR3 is TGTGCCAGCAGCGAAAGCCGCGAAAATAAAGCTTTCTTT. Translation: CASSESRENKAFF.

CDR3 loop: CASGKQGYEQYF. CDR3 coding DNA: TGTGCCAGCGGTAAACAGGGCTACGAGCAGTACTTC. The chain recombines TRBV2 with TRBJ2-7, with D perhaps matching TRBD1 (6 bases). Germline lookup yields CDR1 SNHLY and CDR2 FYNNEI. The germline V and J ends were trimmed by 8 bases and 3 bases, with 11 bases remaining between them. The CDR3 is made up of 12 amino acids.

This CDR3 reads CASSQNYEQYF. In DNA form, the CDR3 reads TGCGCCAGCAGCCAAAACTACGAGCAGTACTTC. This chain uses TRBV4-1 with TRBJ2-7, with D uncertain. The CDR3 totals 11 residues. Germline lookup yields CDR1 MGHRA and CDR2 YSYEKL. Between the trimmed V and J ends, which lost 2 bases and 3 bases, there was a span of 2 bases.

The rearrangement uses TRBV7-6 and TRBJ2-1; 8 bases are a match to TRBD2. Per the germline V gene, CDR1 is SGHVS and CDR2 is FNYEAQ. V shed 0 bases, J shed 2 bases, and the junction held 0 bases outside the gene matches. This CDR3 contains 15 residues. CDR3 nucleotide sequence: TGTGCCAGCAGCTTAGCGACTAGCGCCTACAATGAGCAGTTCTTC. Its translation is CASSLATSAYNEQFF.

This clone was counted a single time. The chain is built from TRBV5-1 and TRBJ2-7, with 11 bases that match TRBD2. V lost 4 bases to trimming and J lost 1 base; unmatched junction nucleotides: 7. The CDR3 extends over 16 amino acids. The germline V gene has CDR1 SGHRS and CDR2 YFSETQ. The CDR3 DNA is TGCGCCAGCAGCCCTAGCCTAGCGGGGGGTTCCTACGAGCAGTACTTC. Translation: CASSPSLAGGSYEQYF.

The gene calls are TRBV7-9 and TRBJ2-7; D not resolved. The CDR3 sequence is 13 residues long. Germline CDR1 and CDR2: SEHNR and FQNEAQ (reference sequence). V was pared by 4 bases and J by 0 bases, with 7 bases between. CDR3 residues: CASSSANSYEQYF. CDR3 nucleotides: TGTGCCAGCAGCTCAGCTAACTCCTACGAGCAGTACTTC.